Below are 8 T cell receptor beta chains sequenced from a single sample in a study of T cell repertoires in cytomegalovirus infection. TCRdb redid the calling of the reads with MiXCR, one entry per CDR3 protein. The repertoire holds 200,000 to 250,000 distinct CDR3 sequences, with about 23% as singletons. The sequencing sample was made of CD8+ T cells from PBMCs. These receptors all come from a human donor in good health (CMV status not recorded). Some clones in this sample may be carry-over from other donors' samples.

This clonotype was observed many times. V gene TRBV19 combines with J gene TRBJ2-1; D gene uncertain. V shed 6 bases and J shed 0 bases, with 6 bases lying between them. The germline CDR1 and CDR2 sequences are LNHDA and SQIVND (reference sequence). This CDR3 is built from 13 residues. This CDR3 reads CASSRYSYNEQFF. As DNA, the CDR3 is TGTGCCAGTAGCCGGTACTCCTACAATGAGCAGTTCTTC. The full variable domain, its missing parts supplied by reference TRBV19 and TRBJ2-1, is DGGITQSPKYLFRKEGQNVTLSCEQNLNHDAMYWYRQDPGQGLRLIYYSQIVNDFQKGDIAEGYSVSREKKESFPLTVTSAQKNPTAFYLCASSRYSYNEQFFGPGTRLTVL.

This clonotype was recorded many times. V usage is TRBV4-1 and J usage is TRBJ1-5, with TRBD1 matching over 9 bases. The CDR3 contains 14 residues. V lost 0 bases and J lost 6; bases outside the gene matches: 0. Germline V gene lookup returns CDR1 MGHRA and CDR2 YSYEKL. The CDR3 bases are TGCGCCAGCAGCCAAGAGGACAGGGGTCAGCCCCAGCATTTT. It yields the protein CASSQEDRGQPQHF.

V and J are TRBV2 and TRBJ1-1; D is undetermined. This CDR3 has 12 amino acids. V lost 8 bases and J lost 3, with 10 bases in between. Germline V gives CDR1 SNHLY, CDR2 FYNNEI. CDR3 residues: CASETGYTEAFF. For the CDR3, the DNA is TGTGCCAGCGAAACGGGGTACACTGAAGCTTTCTTT. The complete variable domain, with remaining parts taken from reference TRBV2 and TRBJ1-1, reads EPEVTQTPSHQVTQMGQEVILRCVPISNHLYFYWYRQILGQKVEFLVSFYNNEISEKSEIFDDQFSVERPDGSNFTLKIRSTKLEDSAMYFCASETGYTEAFFGQGTRLTVV.

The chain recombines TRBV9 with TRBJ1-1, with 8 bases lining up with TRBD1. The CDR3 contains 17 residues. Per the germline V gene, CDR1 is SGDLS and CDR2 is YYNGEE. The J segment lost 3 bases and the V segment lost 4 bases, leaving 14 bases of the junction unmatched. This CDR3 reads CASSKTRQGAWDTEAFF. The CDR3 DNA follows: TGTGCCAGCAGCAAAACTAGGCAGGGGGCGTGGGACACTGAAGCTTTCTTT. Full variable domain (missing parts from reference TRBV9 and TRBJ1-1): DSGVTQTPKHLITATGQRVTLRCSPRSGDLSVYWYQQSLDQGLQFLIQYYNGEERAKGNILERFSAQQFPDLHSELNLSSLELGDSALYFCASSKTRQGAWDTEAFFGQGTRLTVV.

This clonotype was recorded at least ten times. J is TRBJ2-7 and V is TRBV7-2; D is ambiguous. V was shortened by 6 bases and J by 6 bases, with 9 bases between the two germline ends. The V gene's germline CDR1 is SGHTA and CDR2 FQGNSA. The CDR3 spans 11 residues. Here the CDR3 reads CASRDSLEQYF. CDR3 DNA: TGTGCCAGCAGAGACTCCCTCGAGCAGTACTTC.

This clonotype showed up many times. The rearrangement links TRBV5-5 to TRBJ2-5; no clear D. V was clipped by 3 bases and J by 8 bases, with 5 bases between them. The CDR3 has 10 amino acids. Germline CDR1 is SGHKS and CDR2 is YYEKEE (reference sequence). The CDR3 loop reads CASSSGTQYF. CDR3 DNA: TGTGCCAGCAGCTCCGGCACCCAGTACTTC.

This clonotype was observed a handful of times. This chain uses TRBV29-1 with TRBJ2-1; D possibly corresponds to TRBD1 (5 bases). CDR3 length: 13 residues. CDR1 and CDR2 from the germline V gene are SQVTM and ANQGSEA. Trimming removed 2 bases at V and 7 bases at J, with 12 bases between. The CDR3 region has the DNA TGCAGCGTTGAAAGTCAGGGTCGTAATGAGCAGTTCTTC. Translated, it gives CSVESQGRNEQFF.

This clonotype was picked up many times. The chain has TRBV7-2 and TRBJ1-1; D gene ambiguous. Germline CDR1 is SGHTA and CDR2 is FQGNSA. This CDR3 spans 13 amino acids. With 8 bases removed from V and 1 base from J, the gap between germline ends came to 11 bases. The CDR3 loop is CASGREENTEAFF. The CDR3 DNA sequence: TGTGCCAGCGGGAGAGAAGAGAACACTGAAGCTTTCTTT.